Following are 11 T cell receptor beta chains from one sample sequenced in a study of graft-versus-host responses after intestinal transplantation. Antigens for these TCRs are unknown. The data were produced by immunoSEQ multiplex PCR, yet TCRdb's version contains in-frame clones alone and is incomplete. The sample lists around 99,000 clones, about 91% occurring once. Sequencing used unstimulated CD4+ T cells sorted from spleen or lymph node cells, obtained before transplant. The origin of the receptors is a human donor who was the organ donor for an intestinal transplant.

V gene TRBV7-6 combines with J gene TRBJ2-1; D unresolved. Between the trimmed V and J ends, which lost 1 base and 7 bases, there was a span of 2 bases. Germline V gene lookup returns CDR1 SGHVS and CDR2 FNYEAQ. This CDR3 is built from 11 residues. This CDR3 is CASSLENEQFF. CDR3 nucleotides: TGTGCCAGCAGCTTAGAAAATGAGCAGTTCTTC.

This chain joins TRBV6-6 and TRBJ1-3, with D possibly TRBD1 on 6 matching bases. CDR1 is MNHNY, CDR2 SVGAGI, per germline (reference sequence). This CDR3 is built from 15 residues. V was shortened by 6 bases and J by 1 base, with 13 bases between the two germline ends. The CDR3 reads CASRAGVGSGNTIYF. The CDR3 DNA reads TGTGCCAGCAGGGCAGGGGTAGGGTCTGGAAACACCATATATTTT.

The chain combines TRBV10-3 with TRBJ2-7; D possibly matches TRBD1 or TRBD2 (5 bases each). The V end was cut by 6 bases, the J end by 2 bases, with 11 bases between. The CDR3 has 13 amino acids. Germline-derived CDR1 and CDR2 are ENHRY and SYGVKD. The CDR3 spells CAIRTGATYEQYF. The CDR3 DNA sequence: TGTGCCATCAGGACCGGGGCCACCTACGAGCAGTACTTC.

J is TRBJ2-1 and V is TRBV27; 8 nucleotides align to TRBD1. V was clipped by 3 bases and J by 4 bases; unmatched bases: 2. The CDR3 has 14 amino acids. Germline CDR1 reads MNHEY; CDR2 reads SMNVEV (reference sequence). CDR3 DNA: TGTGCCAGCAGTTTCCGGACAGGGTACAATGAGCAGTTCTTC. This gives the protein CASSFRTGYNEQFF.

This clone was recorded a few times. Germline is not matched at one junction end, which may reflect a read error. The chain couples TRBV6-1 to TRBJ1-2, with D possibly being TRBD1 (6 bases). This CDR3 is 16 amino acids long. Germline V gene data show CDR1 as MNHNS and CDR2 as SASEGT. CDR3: CASREGGGRSIYGYTF. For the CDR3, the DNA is TGTGCCAGCAGGGAAGGGGGGGGGCGCTCGATATATGGCTACACCTTC.

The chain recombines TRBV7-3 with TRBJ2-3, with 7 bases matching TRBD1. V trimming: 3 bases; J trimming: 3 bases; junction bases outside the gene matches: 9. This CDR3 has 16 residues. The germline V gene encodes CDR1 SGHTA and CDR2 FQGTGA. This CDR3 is CASSLMVDRATDTQYF. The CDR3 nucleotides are TGTGCCAGCAGCTTGATGGTAGACAGGGCGACAGATACGCAGTATTTT.

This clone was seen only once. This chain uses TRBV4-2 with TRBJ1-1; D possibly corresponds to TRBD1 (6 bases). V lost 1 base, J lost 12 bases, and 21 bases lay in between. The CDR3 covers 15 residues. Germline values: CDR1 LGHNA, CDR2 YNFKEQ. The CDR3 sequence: CASSQVRGQGNRPFF. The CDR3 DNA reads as TGTGCCAGCAGCCAAGTCCGGGGGCAGGGTAATAGGCCTTTCTTT.

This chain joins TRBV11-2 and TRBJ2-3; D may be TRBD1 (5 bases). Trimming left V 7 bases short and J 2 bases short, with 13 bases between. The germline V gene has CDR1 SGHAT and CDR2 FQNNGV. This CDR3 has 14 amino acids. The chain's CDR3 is CASTWGRDTDTQYF. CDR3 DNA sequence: TGTGCCAGCACCTGGGGCAGAGACACAGATACGCAGTATTTT.

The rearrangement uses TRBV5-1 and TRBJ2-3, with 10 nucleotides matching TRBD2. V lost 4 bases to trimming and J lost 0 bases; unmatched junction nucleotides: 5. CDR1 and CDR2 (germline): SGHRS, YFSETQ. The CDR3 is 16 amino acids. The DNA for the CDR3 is TGCGCCAGCAGCCCCGTGACTAGCGGGAGCACAGATACGCAGTATTTT. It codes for CASSPVTSGSTDTQYF.

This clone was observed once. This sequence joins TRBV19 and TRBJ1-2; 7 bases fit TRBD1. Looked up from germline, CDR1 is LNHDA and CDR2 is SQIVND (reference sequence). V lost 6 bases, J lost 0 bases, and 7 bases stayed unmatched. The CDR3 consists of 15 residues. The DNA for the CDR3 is TGTGCCAGTAGGCCGGACAGGCATACTAACTATGGCTACACCTTC. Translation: CASRPDRHTNYGYTF.

The CDR3 protein is CASSSHSSYNEQFF. DNA of the CDR3: TGTGCCAGCAGCTCGCACAGCTCCTACAATGAGCAGTTCTTC. The chain carries TRBV7-3 and TRBJ2-1, with D uncertain. Germline V gives CDR1 SGHTA, CDR2 FQGTGA. The CDR3 covers 14 residues. Trimming removed 4 bases at V and 0 bases at J, with 7 bases between.